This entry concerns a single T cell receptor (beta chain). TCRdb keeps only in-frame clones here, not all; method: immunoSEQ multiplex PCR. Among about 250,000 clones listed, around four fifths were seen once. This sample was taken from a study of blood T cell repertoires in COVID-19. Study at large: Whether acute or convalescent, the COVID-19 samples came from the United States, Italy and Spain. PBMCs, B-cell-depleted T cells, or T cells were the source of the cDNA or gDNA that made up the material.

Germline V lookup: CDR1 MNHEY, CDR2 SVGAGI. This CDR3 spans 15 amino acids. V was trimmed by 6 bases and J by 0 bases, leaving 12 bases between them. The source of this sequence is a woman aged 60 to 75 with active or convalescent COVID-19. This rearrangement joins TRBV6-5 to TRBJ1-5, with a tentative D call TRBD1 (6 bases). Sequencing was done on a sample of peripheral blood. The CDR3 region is CASRRGQYSNQPQHF. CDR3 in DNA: TGTGCCAGCAGGCGGGGGCAATATAGCAATCAGCCCCAGCATTTT.